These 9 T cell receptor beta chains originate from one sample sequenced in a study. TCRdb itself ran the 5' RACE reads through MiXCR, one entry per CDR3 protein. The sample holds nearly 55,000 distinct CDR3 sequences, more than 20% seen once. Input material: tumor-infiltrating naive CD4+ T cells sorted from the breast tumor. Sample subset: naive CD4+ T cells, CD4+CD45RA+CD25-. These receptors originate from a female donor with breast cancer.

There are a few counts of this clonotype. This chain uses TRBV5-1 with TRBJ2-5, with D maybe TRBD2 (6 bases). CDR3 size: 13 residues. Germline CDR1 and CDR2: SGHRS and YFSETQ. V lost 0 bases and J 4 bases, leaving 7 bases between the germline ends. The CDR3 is CASSLGGGETQYF. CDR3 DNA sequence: TGCGCCAGCAGCTTGGGGGGAGGAGAGACCCAGTACTTC.

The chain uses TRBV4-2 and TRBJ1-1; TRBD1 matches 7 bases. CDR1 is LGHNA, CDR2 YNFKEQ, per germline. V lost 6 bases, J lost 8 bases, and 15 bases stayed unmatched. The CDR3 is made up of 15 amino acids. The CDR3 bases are TGTGCCAGCAGTCCTCATTCTGGCAGGGGGGACGAAGCTTTCTTT. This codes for CASSPHSGRGDEAFF.

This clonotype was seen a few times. CDR3 protein: CATRTVTGELFF. The CDR3 nucleotides read TGTGCCACCAGGACGGTTACCGGGGAGCTGTTTTTT. This chain links TRBV24-1 with TRBJ2-2; no clear D gene. Trimming stripped 7 bases from V and 5 bases from J, with 7 bases between. Germline V CDR1 and CDR2: KGHDR, SFDVKD. This CDR3 contains 12 residues.

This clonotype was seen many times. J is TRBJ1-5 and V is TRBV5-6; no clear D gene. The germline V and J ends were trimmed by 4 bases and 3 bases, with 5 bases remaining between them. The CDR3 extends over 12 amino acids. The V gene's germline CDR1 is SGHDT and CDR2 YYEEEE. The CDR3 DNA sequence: TGTGCCAGCAGCGGAATCAATCAGCCCCAGCATTTT. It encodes CASSGINQPQHF.

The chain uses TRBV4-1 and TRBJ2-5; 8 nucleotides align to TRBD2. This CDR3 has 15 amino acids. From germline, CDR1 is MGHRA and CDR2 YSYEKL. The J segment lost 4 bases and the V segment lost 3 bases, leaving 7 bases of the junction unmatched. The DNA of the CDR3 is TGCGCCAGCAGCCAGCTCGGGCTAGCGGGAGAGACCCAGTACTTC. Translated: CASSQLGLAGETQYF.

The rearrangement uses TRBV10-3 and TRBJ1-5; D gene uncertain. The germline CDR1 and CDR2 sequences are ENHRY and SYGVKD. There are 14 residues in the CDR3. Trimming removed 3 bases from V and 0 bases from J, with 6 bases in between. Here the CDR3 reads CAISEFDSNQPQHF. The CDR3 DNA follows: TGTGCCATCAGTGAATTTGATAGCAATCAGCCCCAGCATTTT.

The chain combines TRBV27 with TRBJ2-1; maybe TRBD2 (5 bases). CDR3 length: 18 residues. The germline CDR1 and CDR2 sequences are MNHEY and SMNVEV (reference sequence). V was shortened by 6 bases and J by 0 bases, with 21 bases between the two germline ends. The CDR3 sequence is CASSRRGGGGSSYNEQFF. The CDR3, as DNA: TGTGCCAGCAGCCGCAGAGGTGGAGGCGGCAGCTCCTACAATGAGCAGTTCTTC.

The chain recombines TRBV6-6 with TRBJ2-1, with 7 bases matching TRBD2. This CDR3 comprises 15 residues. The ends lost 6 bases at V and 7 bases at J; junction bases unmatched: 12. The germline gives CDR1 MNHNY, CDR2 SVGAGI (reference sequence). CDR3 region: CASSPQGEGRNEQFF. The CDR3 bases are TGTGCCAGCAGCCCCCAAGGGGAGGGTAGGAATGAGCAGTTCTTC.

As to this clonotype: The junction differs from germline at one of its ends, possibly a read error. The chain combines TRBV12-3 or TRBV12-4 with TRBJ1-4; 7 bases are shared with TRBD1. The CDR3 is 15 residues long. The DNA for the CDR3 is TGTGCCAGCAGTACCGGGACAGCAACTAATGAAAGACTGTTTTTT. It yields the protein CASSTGTATNERLFF.